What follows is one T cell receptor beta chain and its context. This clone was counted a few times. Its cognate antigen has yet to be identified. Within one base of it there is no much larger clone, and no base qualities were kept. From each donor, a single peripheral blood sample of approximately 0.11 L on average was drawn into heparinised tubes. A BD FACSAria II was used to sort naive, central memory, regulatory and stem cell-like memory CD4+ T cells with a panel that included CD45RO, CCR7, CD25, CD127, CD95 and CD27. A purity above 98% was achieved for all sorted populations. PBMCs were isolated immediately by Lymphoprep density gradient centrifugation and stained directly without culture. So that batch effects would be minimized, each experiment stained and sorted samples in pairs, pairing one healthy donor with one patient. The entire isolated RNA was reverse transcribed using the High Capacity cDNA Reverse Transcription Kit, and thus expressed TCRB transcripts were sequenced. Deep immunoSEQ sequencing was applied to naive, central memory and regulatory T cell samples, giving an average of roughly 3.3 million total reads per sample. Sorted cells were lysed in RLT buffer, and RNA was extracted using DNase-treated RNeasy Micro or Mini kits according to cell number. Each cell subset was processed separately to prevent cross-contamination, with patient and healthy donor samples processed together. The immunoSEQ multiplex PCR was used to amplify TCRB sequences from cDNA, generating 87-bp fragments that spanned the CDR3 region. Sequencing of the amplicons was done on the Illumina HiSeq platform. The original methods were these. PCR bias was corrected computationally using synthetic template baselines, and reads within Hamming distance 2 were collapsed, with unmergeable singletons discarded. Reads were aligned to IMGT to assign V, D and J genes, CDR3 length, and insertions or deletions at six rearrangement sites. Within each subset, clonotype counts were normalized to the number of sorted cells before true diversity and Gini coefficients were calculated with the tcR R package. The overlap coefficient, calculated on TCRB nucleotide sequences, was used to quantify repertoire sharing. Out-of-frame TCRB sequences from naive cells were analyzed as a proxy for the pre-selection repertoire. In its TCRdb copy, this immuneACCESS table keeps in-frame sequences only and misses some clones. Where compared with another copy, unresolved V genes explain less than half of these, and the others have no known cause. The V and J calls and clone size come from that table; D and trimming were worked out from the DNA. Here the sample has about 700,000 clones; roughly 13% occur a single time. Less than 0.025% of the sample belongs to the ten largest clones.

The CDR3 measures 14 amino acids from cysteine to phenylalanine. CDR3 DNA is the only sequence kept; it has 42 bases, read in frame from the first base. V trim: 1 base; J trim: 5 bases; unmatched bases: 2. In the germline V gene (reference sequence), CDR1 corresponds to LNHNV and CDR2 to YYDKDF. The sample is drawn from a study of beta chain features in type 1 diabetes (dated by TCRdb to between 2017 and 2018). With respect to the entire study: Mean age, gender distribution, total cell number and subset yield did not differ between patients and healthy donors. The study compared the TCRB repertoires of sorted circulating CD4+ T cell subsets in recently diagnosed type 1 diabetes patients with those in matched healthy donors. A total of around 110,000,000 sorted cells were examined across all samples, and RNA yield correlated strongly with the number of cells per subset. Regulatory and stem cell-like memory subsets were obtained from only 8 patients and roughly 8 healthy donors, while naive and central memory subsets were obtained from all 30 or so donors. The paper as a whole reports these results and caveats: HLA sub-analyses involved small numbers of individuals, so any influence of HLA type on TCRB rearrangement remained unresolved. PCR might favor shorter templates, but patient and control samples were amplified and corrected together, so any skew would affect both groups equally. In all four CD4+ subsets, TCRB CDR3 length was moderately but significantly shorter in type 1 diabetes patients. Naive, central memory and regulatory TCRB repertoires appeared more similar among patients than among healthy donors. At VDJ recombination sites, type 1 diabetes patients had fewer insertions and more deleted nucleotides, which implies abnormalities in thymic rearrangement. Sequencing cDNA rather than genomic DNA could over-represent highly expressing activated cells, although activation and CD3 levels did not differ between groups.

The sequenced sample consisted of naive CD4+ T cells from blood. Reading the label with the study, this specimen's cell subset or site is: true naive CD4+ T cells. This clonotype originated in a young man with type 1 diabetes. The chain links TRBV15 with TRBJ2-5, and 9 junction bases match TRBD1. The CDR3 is CATSRADRGETQYF. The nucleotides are TGTGCCACCAGCAGAGCAGACAGGGGGGAGACCCAGTACTTC.